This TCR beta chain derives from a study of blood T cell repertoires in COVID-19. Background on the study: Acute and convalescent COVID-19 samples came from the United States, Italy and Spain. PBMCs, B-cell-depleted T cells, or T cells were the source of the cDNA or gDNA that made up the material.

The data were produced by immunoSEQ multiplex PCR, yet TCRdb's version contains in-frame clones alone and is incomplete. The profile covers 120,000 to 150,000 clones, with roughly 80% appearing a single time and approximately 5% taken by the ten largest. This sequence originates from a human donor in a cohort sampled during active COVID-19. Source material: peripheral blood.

The CDR3 spells CASSLGQGWVNEQFF. DNA for the CDR3: TGCGCCAGCAGCTTGGGTCAGGGGTGGGTCAATGAGCAGTTCTTC. V gene TRBV5-1 combines with J gene TRBJ2-1, with D tentatively TRBD1 (6 bases). Looked up from germline, CDR1 is SGHRS and CDR2 is YFSETQ. The germline V and J ends were trimmed by 0 bases and 6 bases, with 13 bases remaining between them. The CDR3 is made up of 15 amino acids.